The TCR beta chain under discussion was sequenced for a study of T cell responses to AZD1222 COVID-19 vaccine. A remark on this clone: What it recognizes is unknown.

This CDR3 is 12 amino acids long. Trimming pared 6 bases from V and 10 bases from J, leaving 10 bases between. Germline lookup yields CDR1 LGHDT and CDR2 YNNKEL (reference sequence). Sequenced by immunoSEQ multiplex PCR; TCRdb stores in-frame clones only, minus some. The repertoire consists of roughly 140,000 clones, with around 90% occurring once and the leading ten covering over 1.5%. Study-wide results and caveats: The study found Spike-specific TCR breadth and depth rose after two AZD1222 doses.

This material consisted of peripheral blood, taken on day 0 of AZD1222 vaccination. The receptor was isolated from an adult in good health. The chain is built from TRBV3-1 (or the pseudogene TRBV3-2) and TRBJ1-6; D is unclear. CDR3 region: CASSRLGSPLHF. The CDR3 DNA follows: TGTGCCAGCAGTAGACTCGGGTCACCCCTCCACTTT.